The rows below give T cell receptor beta chains drawn from one sample of a study of blood T cell repertoires in COVID-19. Repertoires were generated with immunoSEQ multiplex PCR, while TCRdb's copy carries only in-frame clones and drops some. The sample carries around 160,000 clones, approximately 91% recorded once. Sequencing input: peripheral blood. Receptor source: a human donor in a cohort sampled during active COVID-19. The CDR3 runs from the conserved cysteine through the conserved F or W. A D gene is named only where the DNA matches it firmly. Expanded clones get a size class; other rows say once, few or many, or leave the size out.

v_call: TRBV29-1
d_call: -
j_call: TRBJ1-4
clone_size: -
cdr3_nt: TGCAGCGTTGCCCGAGGTCCCCGAAATGAAAAACTGTTTTTT
cdr3_aa: CSVARGPRNEKLFF

v_call: TRBV11-3
d_call: TRBD2
j_call: TRBJ2-1
clone_size: -
cdr3_nt: TGTGCCAGCAGTATCTCCACTAGCGGGAGGGAGGCCAATGAGCAGTTCTTC
cdr3_aa: CASSISTSGREANEQFF

v_call: TRBV10-2
d_call: TRBD1
j_call: TRBJ1-3
clone_size: -
cdr3_nt: TGCGCCAGCAGGGAATCCGGGACAGGGGGAAACACCATATATTTT
cdr3_aa: CASRESGTGGNTIYF

v_call: TRBV12-3/TRBV12-4
d_call: TRBD2
j_call: TRBJ2-7
clone_size: -
cdr3_nt: TGTGCCAGCAGTTTTACTAGCGGGAACGAGCAGTACTTC
cdr3_aa: CASSFTSGNEQYF

v_call: TRBV29-1
d_call: -
j_call: TRBJ1-1
clone_size: -
cdr3_nt: TGCAGCGTTGACCAGTCTGTGAACACTGAAGCTTTCTTT
cdr3_aa: CSVDQSVNTEAFF

v_call: TRBV30
d_call: TRBD1
j_call: TRBJ1-1
clone_size: once
cdr3_nt: TGTGCCTGGAAGTCGACTGAGACAGGGGCCAAAGCTTTCTTT
cdr3_aa: CAWKSTETGAKAFF

v_call: TRBV27
d_call: -
j_call: TRBJ2-3
clone_size: -
cdr3_nt: TGTGCCAGCAGTCCCCGGACAGTCGATAGCACAGATACGCAGTATTTT
cdr3_aa: CASSPRTVDSTDTQYF

v_call: TRBV4-2
d_call: TRBD2
j_call: TRBJ2-3
clone_size: -
cdr3_nt: TGTGCCAGCAGCCAAGATATCGGGGCTAGCGGGAGGACAGATACGCAGTATTTT
cdr3_aa: CASSQDIGASGRTDTQYF

v_call: TRBV19
d_call: -
j_call: TRBJ1-5
clone_size: -
cdr3_nt: TGTGCCAGTAGTACCCCCAGGGGTGAGCCCCAGCATTTT
cdr3_aa: CASSTPRGEPQHF

v_call: TRBV28
d_call: TRBD1
j_call: TRBJ2-7
clone_size: -
cdr3_nt: TGTGCCAGCAGTTTGATTACAGGGGGCATCTACGAGCAGTACTTC
cdr3_aa: CASSLITGGIYEQYF

v_call: TRBV28
d_call: TRBD1
j_call: TRBJ1-2
clone_size: -
cdr3_nt: TGTGCCAGCAGTTCAGGGGGCTCGGGCTATGGCTACACCTTC
cdr3_aa: CASSSGGSGYGYTF

v_call: TRBV11-2
d_call: -
j_call: TRBJ1-2
clone_size: -
cdr3_nt: TGTGCCAGCAGCTTAGTAGAATCAGGGGCCTATGGCTACACCTTC
cdr3_aa: CASSLVESGAYGYTF

v_call: TRBV28
d_call: -
j_call: TRBJ2-7
clone_size: -
cdr3_nt: TGTGCCACCGAAACTGCCGCGGGAGAGCAGTACTTC
cdr3_aa: CATETAAGEQYF

v_call: TRBV5-8
d_call: TRBD1
j_call: TRBJ2-7
clone_size: -
cdr3_nt: TGTGCCAGCAGCCCCTATACAGGGGGAACTCCCTACGAGCAGTACTTC
cdr3_aa: CASSPYTGGTPYEQYF

v_call: TRBV21-1
d_call: -
j_call: TRBJ2-1
clone_size: -
cdr3_nt: TGTGCCAGCAGCAAAGTAGAGCGGACTAGCGAGGTCCACAATGAGCAGTTCTTC
cdr3_aa: CASSKVERTSEVHNEQFF

v_call: TRBV5-1
d_call: -
j_call: TRBJ1-2
clone_size: -
cdr3_nt: TGCGCCAGCAGCTTGACATGGCAGAACTATGGCTACACCTTC
cdr3_aa: CASSLTWQNYGYTF

v_call: TRBV20-1
d_call: -
j_call: TRBJ2-4
clone_size: -
cdr3_nt: TGCAGTGCTAGTCCTTTCTGGGGCGTAGGTGAAAACATTCAGTACTTC
cdr3_aa: CSASPFWGVGENIQYF

v_call: TRBV5-1
d_call: TRBD2
j_call: TRBJ2-7
clone_size: -
cdr3_nt: TGCGCCAGCACCACCTCGACTAGCGGGAACTACGAGCAGTACTTC
cdr3_aa: CASTTSTSGNYEQYF

v_call: TRBV30
d_call: -
j_call: TRBJ1-5
clone_size: -
cdr3_nt: TGTGCCTGGAGTAGCAGGGCAGTTCAGCCCCAGCATTTT
cdr3_aa: CAWSSRAVQPQHF

v_call: TRBV7-2
d_call: TRBD1
j_call: TRBJ1-5
clone_size: -
cdr3_nt: TGTGCCAGCAGCTCTCGCCTGACAGGGGTCAATCAGCCCCAGCATTTT
cdr3_aa: CASSSRLTGVNQPQHF

v_call: TRBV6-2/TRBV6-3
d_call: TRBD2
j_call: TRBJ2-1
clone_size: -
cdr3_nt: TGTGCCAGCAGTCCCCTAGCGGGGGGCCTCAATGAGCAGTTCTTC
cdr3_aa: CASSPLAGGLNEQFF

v_call: TRBV6-5
d_call: -
j_call: TRBJ1-1
clone_size: once
cdr3_nt: TGTGCCAGCGCAAAAGGGGGTGAAGCTTTCTTT
cdr3_aa: CASAKGGEAFF

v_call: TRBV7-2
d_call: TRBD1
j_call: TRBJ2-1
clone_size: once
cdr3_nt: TGTGCCAGCAGCTCTCGCCGGGACAGCTACAATGAGCAGTTCTTC
cdr3_aa: CASSSRRDSYNEQFF